This TCR beta chain derives from a study of graft-versus-host responses after intestinal transplantation. From germline, CDR1 is SGHRS and CDR2 YFSETQ. V lost 0 bases, J lost 7 bases, and 3 bases stayed unmatched. The CDR3 runs 15 residues. Measured with immunoSEQ multiplex PCR; TCRdb has only the in-frame clones, and not every one. The table lists about 130,000 clones, approximately 91% of them singletons. Worth noting for this clone: Antigen: not known.

The specimen comprised unstimulated CD4+ T cells sorted from spleen or lymph node cells, sampled before intestinal transplant. This TCR came from a human donor who received an intestinal transplant. V is TRBV5-1 and J is TRBJ1-6, with TRBD1 matching over 8 bases. The CDR3 spells CASSLDGTGNSPLHF. DNA of the CDR3: TGCGCCAGCAGCTTGGATGGGACAGGCAATTCACCCCTCCACTTT.